This note documents a single T cell receptor (beta chain) sequence. Its antigen is currently unknown. As for the donors, each was a healthy bone marrow donor. This specimen comes from a study of cytomegalovirus exposure and HLA in healthy donors. Findings and caveats of the study: Reports showed the classifier diagnosing cytomegalovirus status with high specificity and sensitivity.

Researchers ran the PCR with 60 Vbeta and 13 Jbeta primers. The repertoire was sequenced with immunoSEQ multiplex PCR; TCRdb's copy has only in-frame clones and lacks some. The table includes some 130,000 clones, approximately 85% detected once. Germline-derived CDR1 and CDR2 are MNHNS and SASEGT. This CDR3 has 13 residues. V was clipped by 6 bases and J by 4 bases, with 10 bases between them. The chain employs TRBV6-1 and TRBJ1-5, with D possibly TRBD1 on 6 matching bases. Sequencing was done on a sample of PBMCs. The clonotype comes from a boy between 10 and 17 years old in good health and CMV-seronegative. CDR3 nucleotides: TGTGCCAGCAGACAGGGTGGAAATCAGCCCCAGCATTTT. The encoded protein is CASRQGGNQPQHF.